The 24 T cell receptor beta chains below come from one sample, sequenced in a study of regulatory T cells in long-lasting Graves disease listed by TCRdb under 2021. Libraries were prepared through multiplex PCR. The reads were generated on an Illumina HiSeq 4000. CDR3 regions were amplified by Arm-PCR with iRepertoire HTBI primers to construct TCR beta libraries. TCRdb handled the public reads itself, with Q25 trimming in fastp and clone calling in MiXCR, and kept productive beta chains. All rows with the same CDR3 protein become a single entry with the most common DNA and genes. This sample is represented by approximately 470,000 distinct CDR3 sequences; 15% to 20% of them were singletons. The ten largest clones take up 12% of the sample. The time point label corresponds to: newly diagnosed GD, antithyroid drugs for less than 3 months. RNA was extracted from PBMCs in TRIzol for both TCR sequencing and RNA sequencing.

Separately, the same data were catalogued under a study of T cells in Graves' hyperthyroidism and ophthalmopathy.

The material was peripheral blood mononuclear cells (PBMCs), obtained at new diagnosis, from a patient treated with antithyroid drugs. All receptors come from a man aged 35-49 years with Graves disease. Donor details come from another sample of the same person, matched by shared clones.

The J gene is TRBJ2-1, the V gene TRBV6-1; TRBD2 agrees at 14 bases. The CDR3 is 19 amino acids. The V gene's germline CDR1 is MNHNS and CDR2 SASEGT. The ends lost 7 bases at V and 2 bases at J; junction bases unmatched: 13. This chain's CDR3 is CASTPGTSGSKLTYNEQFF. DNA of the CDR3: TGTGCCAGCACTCCAGGGACTAGCGGGAGCAAATTAACCTACAATGAGCAGTTCTTC.

This clonotype was seen at least ten times. V is TRBV7-9 and J is TRBJ1-1; no firm D call. CDR1 is SEHNR and CDR2 is FQNEAQ in the germline V gene (reference sequence). This CDR3 is 13 amino acids long. Trimming pared 6 bases from V and 6 bases from J, leaving 14 bases between. The CDR3 loop is CASSPGGAPEAFF. CDR3 bases: TGTGCCAGCAGTCCGGGTGGCGCCCCTGAAGCTTTCTTT.

CDR3 region: CASRRDVDEQFF. CDR3 coding DNA: TGTGCCAGTAGACGGGACGTCGATGAGCAGTTCTTC. V and J are TRBV19 and TRBJ2-1, with D perhaps matching TRBD1 or TRBD2 (5 bases each). The CDR3 consists of 12 residues. Germline V lookup: CDR1 LNHDA, CDR2 SQIVND (reference sequence). V was trimmed by 6 bases and J by 8 bases, leaving 11 bases between them.

This clonotype was observed many times. V gene TRBV12-3 or TRBV12-4 combines with J gene TRBJ2-1, with D unclear. This CDR3 is built from 14 residues. Trimming removed 6 bases from V and 5 bases from J, with 14 bases in between. CDR3 sequence: CASSPMGSHNEQFF. The CDR3 nucleotides read TGTGCCAGCAGCCCCATGGGTAGCCACAATGAGCAGTTCTTC.

This clonotype has a count of ten or more. The gene calls are TRBV10-3 and TRBJ2-1; 10 nucleotides line up with TRBD2. The CDR3 spans 15 residues. The germline V gene encodes CDR1 ENHRY and CDR2 SYGVKD. V shed 2 bases, J shed 7 bases, and the junction held 5 bases outside the gene matches. The CDR3 is CAISETRTSGNEQFF. The CDR3 bases are TGTGCCATCAGTGAGACCCGGACTAGCGGAAATGAGCAGTTCTTC.

This clonotype has more than one count but fewer than ten. The rearrangement links TRBV19 to TRBJ2-7; D gene ambiguous. The V and J ends lost 0 bases and 2 bases respectively, with 8 bases between them. The CDR3 sequence is 14 residues long. Germline lookup yields CDR1 LNHDA and CDR2 SQIVND (reference sequence). The CDR3 reads CASSIDGSTYEQYF. The CDR3 DNA reads TGTGCCAGTAGTATAGATGGCAGCACCTACGAGCAGTACTTC. Based on the CDR3 plus reference TRBV19 and TRBJ2-7, the full variable domain is DGGITQSPKYLFRKEGQNVTLSCEQNLNHDAMYWYRQDPGQGLRLIYYSQIVNDFQKGDIAEGYSVSREKKESFPLTVTSAQKNPTAFYLCASSIDGSTYEQYFGPGTRLTVT.

V is TRBV7-9 and J is TRBJ2-1; the D gene is possibly TRBD1 (6 bases). This CDR3 comprises 14 residues. V gave up 7 bases and J gave up 3 bases, with 13 bases separating them. In germline, CDR1 is SEHNR, CDR2 FQNEAQ (reference sequence). The CDR3 loop is CASNTGQYYNEQFF. Here the CDR3 DNA reads TGTGCCAGCAACACTGGACAGTACTACAATGAGCAGTTCTTC.

The rearrangement joins TRBV7-2 to TRBJ2-6; D is possibly TRBD2 (5 bases). Germline V gives CDR1 SGHTA, CDR2 FQGNSA. There are 17 residues in the CDR3. Between the trimmed V and J ends, which lost 0 bases and 3 bases, there was a span of 12 bases. In DNA form, the CDR3 reads TGTGCCAGCAGCTTAGCGCGCGCGGGTCTTGGGGCCAACGTCCTGACTTTC. Amino acids: CASSLARAGLGANVLTF.

This clonotype was counted a single time. A much larger clone differs from this one at a single base, so this may be a read error. The genes are TRBV6-2 or TRBV6-3 and TRBJ2-5, with 14 nucleotides matching TRBD2. Germline CDR1 MNHEY, CDR2 SVGEGT. After removal of 2 bases from V and 7 bases from J, the junction contained 9 bases not matched to a gene. The length of the CDR3 is 17 residues. CDR3 residues: CASSYRTSGRLGGTQYF. CDR3 DNA: TGTGCCAGCAGTTACCGGACTAGCGGGAGGTTAGGCGGGACCCAGTACTTC.

This clonotype has at least ten counts. CDR3 nucleotide sequence: TGTGCCAGCAGCCCTCTACAGGGTAGGACCTACGAGCAGTACTTC. This gives the protein CASSPLQGRTYEQYF. The chain couples TRBV7-9 to TRBJ2-7, with D maybe TRBD1 (6 bases). This CDR3 is built from 15 residues. Per the germline V gene, CDR1 is SEHNR and CDR2 is FQNEAQ (reference sequence). Trimming left V 5 bases short and J 2 bases short, with 16 bases between.

V and J are TRBV2 and TRBJ1-6; 8 nucleotides line up with TRBD1. After removal of 5 bases from V and 10 bases from J, the junction contained 7 bases not matched to a gene. The CDR3 has 14 residues. The germline gives CDR1 SNHLY, CDR2 FYNNEI. CDR3: CASSQGQGRSPLHF. The CDR3 DNA sequence: TGTGCCAGCAGTCAAGGACAGGGAAGGTCACCCCTCCACTTT.

This clonotype appeared many times. J is TRBJ1-4 and V is TRBV30; TRBD1 is a possible D gene (6 bases). There are 16 residues in the CDR3. Trimming removed 2 bases from V and 5 bases from J, with 18 bases in between. Per germline, CDR1 GTSNPN and CDR2 SVGIG (reference sequence). CDR3 bases: TGTGCCTGGAGTAATCCTTGGGACAACGGGAATGAAAAACTGTTTTTT. It codes for CAWSNPWDNGNEKLFF.

This clonotype appeared once. A read error is possible here, since a much larger clone lies one base away. The chain has TRBV11-2 and TRBJ2-4; D remains ambiguous. Per germline, CDR1 SGHAT and CDR2 FQNNGV. The CDR3 is 11 amino acids. CDR3 region: CGSSFAGIQYF. The CDR3 DNA follows: TGTGGCAGCAGCTTTGCCGGCATTCAGTACTTC.

The genes are TRBV10-3 and TRBJ1-3, with D perhaps TRBD1 (6 bases). V was clipped by 5 bases and J by 2 bases, with 10 bases between them. CDR1 is ENHRY and CDR2 is SYGVKD in the germline V gene. The CDR3 totals 14 residues. For the CDR3, the DNA is TGTGCCATCAGTAACCGGGACACTGGAAACACCATATATTTT. It translates to CAISNRDTGNTIYF.

The chain carries TRBV6-2 or TRBV6-3 and TRBJ1-2; 7 bases are shared with TRBD1. The CDR3 covers 12 residues. Germline V lookup: CDR1 MNHEY, CDR2 SVGEGT. The V segment lost 5 bases and the J segment 7 bases; nucleotides outside the gene matches: 4. The CDR3 DNA is TGTGCCAGCAGTCACGACAGGGTTGGCTACACCTTC. Translation gives CASSHDRVGYTF.

The chain recombines TRBV12-3 or TRBV12-4 with TRBJ1-4; the D gene is possibly TRBD1 (6 bases). The CDR3 sequence is 13 residues long. Trimming shortened V by 10 bases and J by 8 bases, and 17 bases separated the two germline ends. The CDR3: CATKTGLEEKLFF. The DNA of the CDR3 is TGTGCCACCAAGACAGGATTAGAGGAAAAACTGTTTTTT.

The V call is TRBV6-5, the J call TRBJ1-4; D might be TRBD1 (5 bases). CDR1 and CDR2 (germline): MNHEY, SVGAGI. V was shortened by 2 bases and J by 0 bases, with 7 bases between the two germline ends. This CDR3 spans 15 amino acids. CDR3: CASSYMGATNEKLFF. The DNA for the CDR3 is TGTGCCAGCAGTTACATGGGGGCAACTAATGAAAAACTGTTTTTT.

The V call is TRBV19, the J call TRBJ1-5; a possible D gene is TRBD1 (5 bases). V was pared by 5 bases and J by 3 bases, with 14 bases between. Looked up from germline, CDR1 is LNHDA and CDR2 is SQIVND (reference sequence). This CDR3 comprises 15 residues. CDR3 sequence (DNA): TGTGCCAGTAGTCCCGGGACGGGAAACAATCAGCCCCAGCATTTT. It codes for CASSPGTGNNQPQHF.

The sample holds many counts of this clonotype. The genes are TRBV20-1 and TRBJ2-3, with 10 bases lining up with TRBD2. The germline gives CDR1 DFQATT, CDR2 SNEGSKA (reference sequence). The trim removed 4 bases at V and 0 bases at J, leaving 4 bases unmatched. This CDR3 has 15 residues. CDR3 region: CSATDSGRSTDTQYF. CDR3 coding DNA: TGCAGTGCTACGGATAGCGGGAGGAGCACAGATACGCAGTATTTT.

This clonotype was detected ten times or more. J is TRBJ2-7 and V is TRBV11-1; D is ambiguous. Trimming stripped 2 bases from V and 0 bases from J, with 8 bases between. The CDR3 is made up of 14 amino acids. Germline V CDR1 and CDR2: SGHAT, FQDESV (reference sequence). CDR3 sequence reads: CASSLTGYSYEQYF. CDR3 sequence (DNA): TGTGCCAGCAGCTTAACGGGTTACTCCTACGAGCAGTACTTC. Full variable domain (missing parts from reference TRBV11-1 and TRBJ2-7): EAEVAQSPRYKITEKSQAVAFWCDPISGHATLYWYRQILGQGPELLVQFQDESVVDDSQLPKDRFSAERLKGVDSTLKIQPAELGDSAMYLCASSLTGYSYEQYFGPGTRLTVT.

This clonotype was seen many times. The chain joins TRBV12-3 or TRBV12-4 to TRBJ2-2, with D tentatively TRBD1 (5 bases). The length of the CDR3 is 14 residues. V gave up 3 bases and J gave up 7 bases, with 12 bases separating them. In DNA, the CDR3 is TGTGCCAGCAGTTTCCTGCGGCAGGGCGGGGAGCTGTTTTTT. Encoded protein: CASSFLRQGGELFF.

This clonotype was observed a few times. The V call is TRBV19, the J call TRBJ2-2; TRBD1 matches 7 bases. Trimming removed 9 bases from V and 5 bases from J; junction bases left unmatched: 9. This CDR3 comprises 14 residues. Germline V gene data show CDR1 as LNHDA and CDR2 as SQIVND (reference sequence). CDR3 residues: CASEQGYETGELFF. In nucleotides, the CDR3 is TGTGCCAGCGAACAGGGGTATGAGACCGGGGAGCTGTTTTTT.

For this clonotype: This could be a read error, since a much larger clone is one nucleotide away. This chain connects TRBV2 to TRBJ2-3; either TRBD1 or TRBD2 may fit D (5 bases each). The CDR3 consists of 17 residues. Germline CDR1 SNHLY, CDR2 FYNNEI. The CDR3 bases are TGTGCCAGCAGTTTACGCCGGGACGGACTCCGCACAGATACGCAGTGTTTT. Translated: CASSLRRDGLRTDTQCF.

This clonotype was observed many times. This sequence joins TRBV2 and TRBJ1-2; TRBD1 agrees at 7 bases. CDR1 SNHLY and CDR2 FYNNEI come from the germline V gene. V gave up 5 bases and J gave up 4 bases; unmatched junction bases: 4. CDR3 length: 13 amino acids. CDR3 loop: CASSPDRAYGYTF. As DNA, the CDR3 is TGTGCCAGCAGTCCTGACAGGGCCTATGGCTACACCTTC.